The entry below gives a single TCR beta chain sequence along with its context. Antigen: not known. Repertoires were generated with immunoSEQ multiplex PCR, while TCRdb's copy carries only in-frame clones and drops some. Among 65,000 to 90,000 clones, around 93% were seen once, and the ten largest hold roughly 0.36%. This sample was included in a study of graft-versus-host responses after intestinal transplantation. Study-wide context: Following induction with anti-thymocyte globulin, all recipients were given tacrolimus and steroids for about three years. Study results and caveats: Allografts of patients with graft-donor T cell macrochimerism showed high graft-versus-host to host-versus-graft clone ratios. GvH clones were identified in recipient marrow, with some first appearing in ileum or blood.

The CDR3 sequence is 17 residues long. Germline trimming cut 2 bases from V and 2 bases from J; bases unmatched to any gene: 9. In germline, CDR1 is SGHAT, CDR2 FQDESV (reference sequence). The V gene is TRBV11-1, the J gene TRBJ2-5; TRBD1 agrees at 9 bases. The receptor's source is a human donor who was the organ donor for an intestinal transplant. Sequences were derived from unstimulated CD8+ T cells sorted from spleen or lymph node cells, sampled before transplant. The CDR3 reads CASSLSGTGITQETQYF. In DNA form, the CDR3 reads TGTGCCAGCAGCTTATCCGGGACAGGGATTACACAAGAGACCCAGTACTTC.